Shown below are 17 T cell receptor beta chains from a single sample sequenced in a study of blood T cell repertoires in COVID-19. Profiled with immunoSEQ multiplex PCR; TCRdb holds only in-frame clones, not every one. The data contain about 290,000 clones, 80% to 90% of them singletons. Sequencing used peripheral blood. The receptors originated from a man in his forties or fifties with acute or convalescent COVID-19.

The V call is TRBV11-2, the J call TRBJ2-2; unclear D gene. The germline V and J ends were trimmed by 0 bases and 2 bases, with 4 bases remaining between them. CDR3 size: 14 residues. The V gene's germline CDR1 is SGHAT and CDR2 FQNNGV. The chain's CDR3 is CASSLDINTGELFF. The CDR3 bases are TGTGCCAGCAGCTTAGATATAAACACCGGGGAGCTGTTTTTT.

V gene TRBV20-1 combines with J gene TRBJ1-5; no clear D gene. CDR1 is DFQATT, CDR2 SNEGSKA, per germline (reference sequence). The CDR3 totals 11 residues. Deletions cut 0 bases from V and 9 bases from J, with 6 bases between. CDR3 DNA sequence: TGCAGTGCTAGAGAGCGGGGGCCCCAGCATTTT. Its translation is CSARERGPQHF.

The sample holds a few counts of this clone. This sequence joins TRBV19 and TRBJ1-6, with no clear D. This CDR3 has 12 residues. With 3 bases removed from V and 10 bases from J, the gap between germline ends came to 7 bases. Germline CDR1 reads LNHDA; CDR2 reads SQIVND (reference sequence). In DNA, the CDR3 is TGTGCCAGTAGTATTGCGAGATCACCCCTCCACTTT. Translated: CASSIARSPLHF.

The rearrangement uses TRBV2 and TRBJ2-7; D might be TRBD1 (5 bases). The CDR3 length is 15 residues. V was clipped by 2 bases and J by 2 bases, with 13 bases between them. The germline gives CDR1 SNHLY, CDR2 FYNNEI. The CDR3 DNA reads as TGTGCCAGCAGTGAAAAGGGGCAGTGGCCCTACGAGCAGTACTTC. Amino acid sequence: CASSEKGQWPYEQYF.

This clone has more than one count but fewer than ten. The chain uses TRBV29-1 and TRBJ1-2, with TRBD1 matching over 9 bases. CDR3 size: 14 residues. CDR1 and CDR2 from the germline V gene are SQVTM and ANQGSEA. V shed 5 bases, J shed 0 bases, and the junction held 4 bases outside the gene matches. CDR3 DNA sequence: TGCAGCGTTAAGACAGGGGGGTCTAACTATGGCTACACCTTC. Protein product: CSVKTGGSNYGYTF.

The chain recombines TRBV4-1 with TRBJ2-2, with 9 bases fitting TRBD2. Trimming at V came to 3 bases and at J to 5 bases, leaving 7 bases not matched to a gene. The germline gives CDR1 MGHRA, CDR2 YSYEKL. The CDR3 consists of 16 residues. CDR3 DNA sequence: TGCGCCAGCAGCCAGTTTAGCGGGGGCCCGACCGGGGAGCTGTTTTTT. This encodes CASSQFSGGPTGELFF.

This sequence joins TRBV10-3 and TRBJ1-4; maybe TRBD1 (6 bases). There are 15 residues in the CDR3. V gave up 5 bases and J gave up 5 bases, with 15 bases separating them. The germline CDR1 and CDR2 sequences are ENHRY and SYGVKD. DNA for the CDR3: TGTGCCATCAGTCCCGGCGGCGGGGGCAATGAAAAACTGTTTTTT. Translation: CAISPGGGGNEKLFF.

The chain joins TRBV6-5 to TRBJ2-7; 10 bases match TRBD1. The CDR3 length is 13 residues. Germline lookup yields CDR1 MNHEY and CDR2 SVGAGI. V lost 4 bases to trimming and J lost 8 bases; unmatched junction nucleotides: 5. CDR3 sequence reads: CASSWGQGMKQYF. The CDR3 DNA follows: TGTGCCAGCAGTTGGGGACAGGGGATGAAGCAGTACTTC.

The chain couples TRBV5-1 to TRBJ2-2; possible D gene TRBD2, 5 bases. The CDR3 has 15 residues. The V end was cut by 0 bases, the J end by 1 base, with 7 bases between. Germline assignment: CDR1 SGHRS and CDR2 YFSETQ. This CDR3 is CASSLGGLNTGELFF. The CDR3 DNA reads as TGCGCCAGCAGCTTGGGAGGGCTGAACACCGGGGAGCTGTTTTTT.

This clone was detected only a few times. An end of the junction does not agree with germline; a read error may underlie this. The V and J genes are TRBV2 and TRBJ1-2; no reliable D call. The CDR3 sequence is 16 residues long. Germline lookup yields CDR1 SNHLY and CDR2 FYNNEI. CDR3 DNA sequence: TGTGCCACCAGTAGTAGGCGAACAGACCTTAACTATGGCTACACCTTC. Translation gives CATSSRRTDLNYGYTF.

This clone was counted once. J is TRBJ2-1 and V is TRBV9; TRBD1 aligns across 8 bases. Germline-derived CDR1 and CDR2 are SGDLS and YYNGEE. With V trimmed by 0 bases and J by 7 bases, 6 bases remained unmatched. The CDR3 covers 15 residues. For the CDR3, the DNA is TGTGCCAGCAGCGTAGACGGACAGGGTTGGAATGAGCAGTTCTTC. Translation: CASSVDGQGWNEQFF.

The chain combines TRBV5-4 with TRBJ1-2; 9 bases line up with TRBD1. The CDR3 length is 16 residues. Germline values: CDR1 SGHNT, CDR2 YYREEE (reference sequence). V shed 0 bases and J 0 bases; nucleotides not matched to a gene: 3. The chain's CDR3 is CASSLGDRAPNYGYTF. The CDR3 nucleotides are TGTGCCAGCAGCTTGGGGGACAGGGCGCCTAACTATGGCTACACCTTC.

The chain employs TRBV5-4 and TRBJ1-2, with a weak D call TRBD1 (5 bases). V was pared by 3 bases and J by 2 bases, with 14 bases between. The CDR3 totals 15 residues. The germline gives CDR1 SGHNT, CDR2 YYREEE (reference sequence). Here the CDR3 reads CASSSAGGFNYGYTF. CDR3 nucleotide sequence: TGTGCCAGCAGCTCAGCGGGGGGTTTCAACTATGGCTACACCTTC.

The chain employs TRBV7-2 and TRBJ1-2; tentative D call: TRBD1 (5 bases). Per germline, CDR1 SGHTA and CDR2 FQGNSA. CDR3 length: 14 residues. With 5 bases removed from V and 8 bases from J, the gap between germline ends came to 18 bases. In nucleotides, the CDR3 is TGTGCCAGCAGCCTTCCGACAGAGCTACGGGGCTACACCTTC. As protein: CASSLPTELRGYTF.

As concerns this clone: Other DNA sequences of this sample code for an identical CDR3. The genes are TRBV5-4 and TRBJ1-2; maybe TRBD1 (5 bases). CDR1 and CDR2 (germline): SGHNT, YYREEE (reference sequence). This CDR3 comprises 13 residues. Trimming removed 0 bases from V and 6 bases from J, with 9 bases in between. CDR3 in DNA: TGTGCCAGCAGCTTGGTAGGGGCGGATGGCTACACCTTC. This translates into CASSLVGADGYTF. Variable domain in full (rest from reference TRBV5-4 and TRBJ1-2): ETGVTQSPTHLIKTRGQQVTLRCSSQSGHNTVSWYQQALGQGPQFIFQYYREEENGRGNFPPRFSGLQFPNYSSELNVNALELDDSALYLCASSLVGADGYTFGSGTRLTVV.

J is TRBJ2-6 and V is TRBV19; tentatively, D is TRBD2 (5 bases). The germline V gene has CDR1 LNHDA and CDR2 SQIVND (reference sequence). Between the trimmed V and J ends, which lost 5 bases and 0 bases, there was a span of 11 bases. The CDR3 is 16 residues long. This CDR3 reads CASSRTHVSGANVLTF. For the CDR3, the DNA is TGTGCCAGTAGTCGGACTCACGTCTCTGGGGCCAACGTCCTGACTTTC.

The gene calls are TRBV10-1 and TRBJ2-7; D may be TRBD2 (6 bases). Per germline, CDR1 WNHNN and CDR2 SYGVQD (reference sequence). The CDR3 runs to 15 residues. Trimming cost V 6 bases and J 5 bases, with 20 bases left between them. CDR3 sequence reads: CASSSGDPGGDEQYF. The CDR3 DNA reads TGCGCCAGCAGCTCCGGGGACCCGGGCGGGGACGAGCAGTACTTC.